The present T cell receptor beta chain was sequenced within a study of shared clonotypes between healthy human individuals. The repertoire was sequenced with immunoSEQ multiplex PCR; TCRdb's copy has only in-frame clones and lacks some. The sample holds 900,000 to 1,200,000 clones, 75% to 80% seen once. V shed 2 bases and J 4 bases; nucleotides not matched to a gene: 8. The V gene's germline CDR1 is LGHNA and CDR2 YNFKEQ. The CDR3 extends over 17 amino acids. Material: memory CD4+ T cells from PBMCs. The subset: CD45RA-negative fraction. The V gene is TRBV4-2, the J gene TRBJ2-1; 10 bases align to TRBD2. The source is a man between 18 and 35 years old in good health. Some clones in this sample may be carry-over from other donors' samples. The CDR3 protein is CASSQPHLAGAYNEQFF. The DNA of the CDR3 is TGTGCCAGCAGCCAACCCCATCTAGCGGGAGCGTACAATGAGCAGTTCTTC.